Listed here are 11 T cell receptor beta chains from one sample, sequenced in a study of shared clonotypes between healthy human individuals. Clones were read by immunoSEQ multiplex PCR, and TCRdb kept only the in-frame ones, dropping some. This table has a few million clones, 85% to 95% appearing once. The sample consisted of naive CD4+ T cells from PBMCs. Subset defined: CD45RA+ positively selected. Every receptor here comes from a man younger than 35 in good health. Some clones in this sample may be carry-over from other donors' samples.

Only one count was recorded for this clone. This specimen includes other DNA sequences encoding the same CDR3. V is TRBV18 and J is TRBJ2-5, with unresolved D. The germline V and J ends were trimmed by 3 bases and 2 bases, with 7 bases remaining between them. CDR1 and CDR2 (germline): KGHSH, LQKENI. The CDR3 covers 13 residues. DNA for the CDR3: TGTGCCAGCTCACCCGGGTCTCAAGAGACCCAGTACTTC. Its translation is CASSPGSQETQYF.

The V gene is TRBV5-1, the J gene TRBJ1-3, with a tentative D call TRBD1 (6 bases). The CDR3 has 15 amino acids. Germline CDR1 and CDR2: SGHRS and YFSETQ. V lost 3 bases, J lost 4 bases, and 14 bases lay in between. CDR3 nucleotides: TGCGCCAGCAGCTCCCGAGGGGGGTACGGAAACACCATATATTTT. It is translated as CASSSRGGYGNTIYF. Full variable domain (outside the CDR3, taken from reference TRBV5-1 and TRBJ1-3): KAGVTQTPRYLIKTRGQQVTLSCSPISGHRSVSWYQQTPGQGLQFLFEYFSETQRNKGNFPGRFSGRQFSNSRSEMNVSTLELGDSALYLCASSSRGGYGNTIYFGEGSWLTVV.

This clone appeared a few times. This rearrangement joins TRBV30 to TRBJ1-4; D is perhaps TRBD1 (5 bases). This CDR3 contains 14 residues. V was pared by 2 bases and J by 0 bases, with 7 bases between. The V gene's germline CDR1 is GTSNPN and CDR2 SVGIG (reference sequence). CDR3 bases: TGTGCCTGGAGTAGGGGTGCAACTAATGAAAAACTGTTTTTT. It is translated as CAWSRGATNEKLFF.

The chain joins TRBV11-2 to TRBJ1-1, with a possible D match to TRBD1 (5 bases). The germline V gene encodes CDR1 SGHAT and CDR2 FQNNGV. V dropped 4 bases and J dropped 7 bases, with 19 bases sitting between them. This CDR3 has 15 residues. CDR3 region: CASSSSLRGGGEAFF. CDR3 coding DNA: TGTGCCAGCAGCTCATCTTTGAGAGGTGGGGGTGAAGCTTTCTTT.

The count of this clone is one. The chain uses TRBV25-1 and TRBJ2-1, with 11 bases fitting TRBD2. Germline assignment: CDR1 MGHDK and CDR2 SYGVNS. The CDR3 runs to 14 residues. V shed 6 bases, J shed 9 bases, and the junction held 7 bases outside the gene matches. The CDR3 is CASSLGTSGPEQFF. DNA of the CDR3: TGTGCCAGCAGCCTCGGGACTAGCGGCCCTGAGCAGTTCTTC.

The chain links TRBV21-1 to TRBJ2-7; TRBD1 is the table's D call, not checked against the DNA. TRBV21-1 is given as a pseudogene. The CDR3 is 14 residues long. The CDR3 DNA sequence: TGTGCCAGCAGCAGGGACAGGGGCAGAGGAGAGCAGTACTTC. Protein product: CASSRDRGRGEQYF.

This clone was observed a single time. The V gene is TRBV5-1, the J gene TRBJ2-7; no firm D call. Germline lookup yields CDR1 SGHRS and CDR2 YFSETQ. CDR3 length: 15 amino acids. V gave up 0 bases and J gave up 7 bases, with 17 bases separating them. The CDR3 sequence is CASSLAATQAGEQYF. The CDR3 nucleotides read TGCGCCAGCAGCTTGGCCGCGACACAAGCCGGGGAGCAGTACTTC.

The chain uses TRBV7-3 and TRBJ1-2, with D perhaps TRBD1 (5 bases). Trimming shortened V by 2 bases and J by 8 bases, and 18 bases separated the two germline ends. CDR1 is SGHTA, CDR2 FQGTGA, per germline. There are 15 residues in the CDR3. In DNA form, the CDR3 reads TGTGCCAGCAGCTTATCGGGACCACCCATGGGCGGCTACACCTTC. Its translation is CASSLSGPPMGGYTF.

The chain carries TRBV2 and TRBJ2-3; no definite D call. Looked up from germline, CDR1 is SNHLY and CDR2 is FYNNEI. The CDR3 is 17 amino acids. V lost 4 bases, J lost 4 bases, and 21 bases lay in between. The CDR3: CASSVFLLAASADTQYF. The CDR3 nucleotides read TGTGCCAGCAGTGTCTTTCTTTTGGCTGCTTCCGCAGATACGCAGTATTTT. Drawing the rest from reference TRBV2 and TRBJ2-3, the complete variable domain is EPEVTQTPSHQVTQMGQEVILRCVPISNHLYFYWYRQILGQKVEFLVSFYNNEISEKSEIFDDQFSVERPDGSNFTLKIRSTKLEDSAMYFCASSVFLLAASADTQYFGPGTRLTVL.

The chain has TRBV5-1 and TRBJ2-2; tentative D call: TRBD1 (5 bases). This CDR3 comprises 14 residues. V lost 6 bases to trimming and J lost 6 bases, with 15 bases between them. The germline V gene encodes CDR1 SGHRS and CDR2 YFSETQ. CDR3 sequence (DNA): TGCGCCAGCAATAAACCAGGGAATTCCGGGGAGCTGTTTTTT. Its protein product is CASNKPGNSGELFF.

DNA for the CDR3: TGTGCCAGTAGTAGCCTAGCGGGAGTAAGGTACGAGCAGTACTTC. This encodes CASSSLAGVRYEQYF. The V call is TRBV19, the J call TRBJ2-7, with 10 bases matching TRBD2. Germline CDR1 is LNHDA and CDR2 is SQIVND (reference sequence). CDR3 length: 15 residues. The V segment lost 4 bases and the J segment 4 bases; nucleotides outside the gene matches: 7.